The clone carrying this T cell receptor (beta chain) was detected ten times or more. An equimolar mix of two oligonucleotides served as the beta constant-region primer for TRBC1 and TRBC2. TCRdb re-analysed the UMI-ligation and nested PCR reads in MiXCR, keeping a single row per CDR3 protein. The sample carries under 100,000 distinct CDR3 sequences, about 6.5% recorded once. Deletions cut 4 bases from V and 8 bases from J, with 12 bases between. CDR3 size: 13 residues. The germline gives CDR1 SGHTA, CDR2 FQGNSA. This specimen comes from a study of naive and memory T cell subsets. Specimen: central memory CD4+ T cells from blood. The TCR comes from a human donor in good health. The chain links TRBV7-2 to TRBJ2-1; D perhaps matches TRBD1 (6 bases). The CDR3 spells CASSWNRDDEQFF. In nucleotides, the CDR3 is TGTGCCAGCAGCTGGAACAGGGACGATGAGCAGTTCTTC.